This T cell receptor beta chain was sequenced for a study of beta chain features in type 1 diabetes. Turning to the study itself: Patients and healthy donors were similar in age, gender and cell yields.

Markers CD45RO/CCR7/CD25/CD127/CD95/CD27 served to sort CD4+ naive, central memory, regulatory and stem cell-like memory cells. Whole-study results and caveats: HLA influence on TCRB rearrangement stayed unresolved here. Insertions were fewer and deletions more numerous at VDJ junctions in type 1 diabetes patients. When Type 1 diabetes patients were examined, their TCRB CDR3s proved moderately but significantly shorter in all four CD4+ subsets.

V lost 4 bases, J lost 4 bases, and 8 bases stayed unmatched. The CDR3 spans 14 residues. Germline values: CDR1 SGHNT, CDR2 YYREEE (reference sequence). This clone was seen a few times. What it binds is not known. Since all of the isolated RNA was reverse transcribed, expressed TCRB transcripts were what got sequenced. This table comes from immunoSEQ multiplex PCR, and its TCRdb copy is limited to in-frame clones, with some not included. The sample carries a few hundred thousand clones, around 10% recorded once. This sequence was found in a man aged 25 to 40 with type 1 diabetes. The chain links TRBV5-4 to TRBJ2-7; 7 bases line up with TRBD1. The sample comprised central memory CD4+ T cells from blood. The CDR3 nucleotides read TGTGCCAGCAGCACCGGACAGGTGGTTTACGAGCAGTACTTC. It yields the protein CASSTGQVVYEQYF.